These T cell receptor beta chains were read from a single sample in a study of T cells in Graves' hyperthyroidism and ophthalmopathy. A single record per CDR3 protein comes from TCRdb applying MiXCR to the multiplex PCR reads. The sample holds 500,000 to 600,000 distinct CDR3 sequences, 35% to 55% seen once. Sequenced input: peripheral blood or thyroid tissue (not recorded which). The receptors come from an adult woman with Graves' disease, either hyperthyroidism or ophthalmopathy (not recorded which). CDR3s include the opening cysteine and the closing phenylalanine or tryptophan.

j_call: TRBJ1-3; v_call: TRBV18; cdr3_length: 16; cdr3_aa: CASSPRGTSSGNTIYF
j_call: TRBJ2-7; v_call: TRBV2; cdr3_length: 15; cdr3_aa: CASRATSGRPYEQYF
j_call: TRBJ2-5; v_call: TRBV5-1; cdr3_length: 14; cdr3_aa: CASSLEWKKETQYF
j_call: TRBJ2-7; v_call: TRBV7-2; cdr3_length: 13; cdr3_aa: CASSFRGIYEQYF
j_call: TRBJ1-3; v_call: TRBV7-9; cdr3_length: 13; cdr3_aa: CASSRGRGNTIYF
j_call: TRBJ2-2; v_call: TRBV25-1; cdr3_length: 16; cdr3_aa: CASSRQAGGYTGELFF
j_call: TRBJ2-5; v_call: TRBV10-3; cdr3_length: 12; cdr3_aa: CAISDPTAAQYF
j_call: TRBJ1-4; v_call: TRBV7-9; cdr3_length: 16; cdr3_aa: CASSLSGQAEMGKLFF
j_call: TRBJ2-7; v_call: TRBV30; cdr3_length: 12; cdr3_aa: CAWSSGTYEQYF
j_call: TRBJ2-5; v_call: TRBV10-3; cdr3_length: 13; cdr3_aa: CAISGTDVETQYF
j_call: TRBJ2-7; v_call: TRBV11-2; cdr3_length: 14; cdr3_aa: CASSSGTPLYEQYF
j_call: TRBJ2-7; v_call: TRBV12-3/TRBV12-4; cdr3_length: 13; cdr3_aa: CASSMTVTYEQYF
j_call: TRBJ2-2; v_call: TRBV14; cdr3_length: 17; cdr3_aa: CASSPQWGYPNTGELFF
j_call: TRBJ2-7; v_call: TRBV7-2; cdr3_length: 13; cdr3_aa: CASSSLRDYEQYF
j_call: TRBJ2-7; v_call: TRBV12-3/TRBV12-4; cdr3_length: 13; cdr3_aa: CASGGIRSYEQYF
j_call: TRBJ2-5; v_call: TRBV5-5; cdr3_length: 13; cdr3_aa: CASEAAVQETQYF
j_call: TRBJ1-3; v_call: TRBV7-9; cdr3_length: 15; cdr3_aa: CASSPRVSGGNTIYF
j_call: NA; v_call: TRBV29-1; cdr3_length: 12; cdr3_aa: CSVLGLVSEQYF
j_call: TRBJ1-1; v_call: TRBV19; cdr3_length: 18; cdr3_aa: CASSARGLGSHVNTEAFF
j_call: TRBJ2-2; v_call: TRBV9; cdr3_length: 15; cdr3_aa: CASSVAAFAVGELFF
j_call: TRBJ1-5; v_call: TRBV27; cdr3_length: 14; cdr3_aa: CASSLGGGSQPQHF
j_call: TRBJ2-7; v_call: TRBV30; cdr3_length: 14; cdr3_aa: CAWSVGTGVYEQYF
j_call: TRBJ2-5; v_call: TRBV19; cdr3_length: 15; cdr3_aa: CACGEEGLAGETQYF
j_call: TRBJ1-1; v_call: TRBV28; cdr3_length: 16; cdr3_aa: CASSLIGAGLNTEAFF
j_call: TRBJ2-7; v_call: TRBV6-5; cdr3_length: 14; cdr3_aa: CASSYLDRAYEQYF
j_call: TRBJ2-7; v_call: TRBV19; cdr3_length: 15; cdr3_aa: CASSPPGGPSSEQYF
j_call: TRBJ2-6; v_call: TRBV19; cdr3_length: 15; cdr3_aa: CASSYTGTNAYVLAF
j_call: TRBJ1-1; v_call: TRBV5-1; cdr3_length: 14; cdr3_aa: CASSPGTGETEAFF
j_call: TRBJ2-5; v_call: TRBV11-3; cdr3_length: 8; cdr3_aa: CASSSRDF
j_call: TRBJ1-1; v_call: TRBV15; cdr3_length: 14; cdr3_aa: CATSQGLTTNEAFF
j_call: TRBJ2-2; v_call: TRBV5-1; cdr3_length: 14; cdr3_aa: CASKEGDNTGELFF
j_call: TRBJ1-2; v_call: TRBV10-3; cdr3_length: 15; cdr3_aa: CAISESSQGVRGYTF
j_call: TRBJ1-1; v_call: TRBV20-1; cdr3_length: 13; cdr3_aa: CSATDRRNTEAFF
j_call: TRBJ2-5; v_call: TRBV7-7; cdr3_length: 13; cdr3_aa: CASSPEVWETQYF
j_call: TRBJ2-7; v_call: TRBV6-5; cdr3_length: 15; cdr3_aa: CASSYLGTLPYEQYF
j_call: TRBJ2-7; v_call: TRBV19; cdr3_length: 14; cdr3_aa: CASSTRTGHHEQYF
j_call: TRBJ1-1; v_call: TRBV7-9; cdr3_length: 16; cdr3_aa: CASSPLGTGLFTEAFF
j_call: TRBJ1-2; v_call: TRBV4-1; cdr3_length: 17; cdr3_aa: CASSQEVGLRALYGYTF
j_call: TRBJ2-5; v_call: TRBV20-1; cdr3_length: 14; cdr3_aa: CSGRGAGRQETQYF
j_call: TRBJ1-3; v_call: TRBV19; cdr3_length: 12; cdr3_aa: CATGQAGNTIYF
j_call: TRBJ1-1; v_call: TRBV15; cdr3_length: 13; cdr3_aa: CATSRDPGERAFF
j_call: TRBJ1-4; v_call: TRBV7-9; cdr3_length: 14; cdr3_aa: CASSLGQYNEKLFF
j_call: TRBJ2-2; v_call: TRBV12-3/TRBV12-4; cdr3_length: 16; cdr3_aa: CASSYSASGRSGELFF
j_call: TRBJ1-1; v_call: TRBV7-2; cdr3_length: 14; cdr3_aa: CASSRSSQDTEAFF
j_call: TRBJ2-7; v_call: TRBV2; cdr3_length: 16; cdr3_aa: CASSEIGLAARYEQYF
j_call: TRBJ1-1; v_call: TRBV28; cdr3_length: 14; cdr3_aa: CASSTRTEHTEAFF
j_call: TRBJ1-2; v_call: TRBV9; cdr3_length: 15; cdr3_aa: CASSVRQEANYGYTF
j_call: TRBJ1-1; v_call: TRBV7-9; cdr3_length: 11; cdr3_aa: CAIKQGFEAFF